The 16 T cell receptor beta chains presented below share a single source sample, sequenced in a study of T cells after yellow fever vaccination. TCRdb independently ran MiXCR on the 5' RACE reads; one entry per CDR3 protein. Among 120,000 or so distinct CDR3 sequences, about 8.8% were seen once, and the ten largest hold 40%. The sequencing here drew on CD8+ T cells sorted from PBMCs, taken on the day of the yellow fever booster vaccination. The origin of the receptors is a man between 18 and 35 years old who received the YFV17D yellow fever vaccine.

V and J are TRBV12-3 or TRBV12-4 and TRBJ1-5; D may be TRBD1 (5 bases). V lost 6 bases to trimming and J lost 0 bases, with 6 bases between them. The CDR3 has 13 amino acids. CDR3 loop: CASRDSSNQPQHF. The CDR3 coding sequence is TGTGCCAGCAGAGACAGTAGCAATCAGCCCCAGCATTTT.

CDR3 protein: CASSPEDTRSDYTF. The CDR3 nucleotides read TGCGCCAGCAGCCCCGAGGACACGCGATCAGACTACACCTTC. This chain connects TRBV4-3 to TRBJ1-2, with a weak D call TRBD1 (5 bases). Germline values: CDR1 LGHNA, CDR2 YSLEER. The CDR3 sequence is 14 residues long. Trimming shortened V by 4 bases and J by 10 bases, and 19 bases separated the two germline ends.

This clonotype was picked up many times. The chain recombines TRBV4-1 with TRBJ1-6; no firm D call. Germline lookup yields CDR1 MGHRA and CDR2 YSYEKL. Trimming removed 0 bases from V and 6 bases from J, with 6 bases in between. This CDR3 has 14 amino acids. DNA for the CDR3: TGCGCCAGCAGCCAAGACGGAAGTAATTCACCCCTCCACTTT. Translating it yields CASSQDGSNSPLHF.

The chain has TRBV7-2 and TRBJ2-5; maybe TRBD1 (6 bases). Trimming removed 8 bases at V and 5 bases at J, with 15 bases between. The CDR3 has 13 amino acids. CDR1 is SGHTA and CDR2 is FQGNSA in the germline V gene. The CDR3 is CASGGSGVETQYF. The CDR3 nucleotides are TGTGCCAGCGGGGGCTCCGGGGTGGAGACCCAGTACTTC.

There are a few counts of this clonotype. The J gene is TRBJ2-7, the V gene TRBV6-2 or TRBV6-3, with 7 positions matching TRBD2. This CDR3 is 13 amino acids long. Germline CDR1 reads MNHEY; CDR2 reads SVGEGT. Trimming cost V 2 bases and J 12 bases; bases outside gene matches: 10. The CDR3 protein is CASSYIPRGEGYF. The DNA of the CDR3 is TGTGCCAGCAGTTACATCCCGCGCGGGGAGGGGTACTTC.

This clonotype was detected only a few times. One end of the junction varies from germline; a read error may be responsible. Written as DNA, the CDR3 is TGTGCCAGCAGTAAAGGACAGGGCTTATTGGTGAAGACTGAAGCTTTCTTT. This encodes CASSKGQGLLVKTEAFF. The rearrangement joins TRBV12-3 or TRBV12-4 to TRBJ1-1; 8 nucleotides agree with TRBD1. The CDR3 has 17 amino acids.

The table lists this clonotype with many counts. J is TRBJ2-1 and V is TRBV5-1; D is unresolved. V shed 0 bases and J shed 10 bases, with 5 bases lying between them. CDR3 size: 11 residues. CDR1 is SGHRS and CDR2 is YFSETQ in the germline V gene. CDR3: CASSLGPEQFF. CDR3 coding DNA: TGCGCCAGCAGCTTGGGTCCAGAGCAGTTCTTC.

The gene calls are TRBV7-8 and TRBJ2-1, with 14 bases fitting TRBD2. Germline lookup yields CDR1 SGHVS and CDR2 FQNEAQ. Germline trimming cut 4 bases from V and 8 bases from J; bases unmatched to any gene: 4. This CDR3 spans 15 amino acids. CDR3 nucleotide sequence: TGTGCCAGCAGCTCCAGACTAGCGGGGGGGCATGAGCAGTTCTTC. It specifies CASSSRLAGGHEQFF.

The table lists this clonotype with many counts. V and J are TRBV12-3 or TRBV12-4 and TRBJ2-1; 9 bases agree with TRBD2. The ends lost 4 bases at V and 2 bases at J; junction bases unmatched: 6. This CDR3 contains 16 residues. The DNA for the CDR3 is TGTGCCAGCAGTTCCATTAGCGGGGGCCCCTACAATGAGCAGTTCTTC. This encodes CASSSISGGPYNEQFF.

This clonotype has ten or more counts. The CDR3 loop is CATSGTGDPHEQYV. DNA for the CDR3: TGTGCCACCTCCGGGACAGGGGATCCCCACGAGCAGTACGTC. The V gene is TRBV6-6, the J gene TRBJ2-7; TRBD1 aligns across 10 bases. J was trimmed by 5 bases and V by 10 bases; bases with no gene match: 11. Germline V gives CDR1 MNHNY, CDR2 SVGAGI (reference sequence). The CDR3 length is 14 residues.

The table lists this clonotype with a few counts. The chain uses TRBV6-2 or TRBV6-3 and TRBJ1-5; unclear D gene. The V gene lost 7 bases and the J gene lost 4 bases, with 8 bases spanning the gap. Per the germline V gene, CDR1 is MNHEY and CDR2 is SVGEGT. The CDR3 runs 12 residues. CDR3 coding DNA: TGTGCCAGCACCCATCTGAATCAGCCCCAGCATTTT. It yields the protein CASTHLNQPQHF.

There are many counts of this clonotype. This chain uses TRBV5-1 with TRBJ2-1; D may be TRBD2 (6 bases). Germline V gives CDR1 SGHRS, CDR2 YFSETQ. The CDR3 loop spans 15 amino acids. Trimming stripped 4 bases from V and 4 bases from J, with 15 bases between. The CDR3 coding sequence is TGCGCCAGCAGCCCCGGGGGTTTGGATTACAATGAGCAGTTCTTC. It is translated as CASSPGGLDYNEQFF. The full variable domain, its missing parts supplied by reference TRBV5-1 and TRBJ2-1, is KAGVTQTPRYLIKTRGQQVTLSCSPISGHRSVSWYQQTPGQGLQFLFEYFSETQRNKGNFPGRFSGRQFSNSRSEMNVSTLELGDSALYLCASSPGGLDYNEQFFGPGTRLTVL.

The CDR3 sequence is CAISESTLTGNTEAFF. For the CDR3, the DNA is TGTGCCATCAGTGAGTCGACTCTCACAGGGAACACTGAAGCTTTCTTT. This sequence joins TRBV10-3 and TRBJ1-1; TRBD1 is a possible D gene (5 bases). The CDR3 is 16 amino acids. V dropped 0 bases and J dropped 1 base, with 12 bases sitting between them. Per the germline V gene, CDR1 is ENHRY and CDR2 is SYGVKD.

The rearrangement joins TRBV20-1 to TRBJ2-7; D is perhaps TRBD1 (6 bases). The CDR3 extends over 12 amino acids. Trimming left V 6 bases short and J 2 bases short, with 11 bases between. Germline CDR1 reads DFQATT; CDR2 reads SNEGSKA (reference sequence). The CDR3 loop is CSAETGTYEQYF. CDR3 nucleotide sequence: TGCAGTGCAGAGACAGGCACCTACGAGCAGTACTTC.

V gene TRBV6-5 combines with J gene TRBJ2-7; 10 bases fit TRBD2. The ends lost 5 bases at V and 3 bases at J; junction bases unmatched: 4. Germline V gives CDR1 MNHEY, CDR2 SVGAGI. This CDR3 region has 14 residues. CDR3 sequence (DNA): TGTGCCAGCAGTAGCGGGGGGGCCGGCTACGAGCAGTACGTC. Translating it yields CASSSGGAGYEQYV.

The V gene is TRBV10-3, the J gene TRBJ1-5, with 8 positions matching TRBD1. Germline-derived CDR1 and CDR2 are ENHRY and SYGVKD. The length of the CDR3 is 15 residues. With 6 bases clipped from V and 3 bases from J, the junction kept 7 bases outside the gene matches. CDR3 sequence: CAISADRVDNQPQHF. The CDR3 DNA reads as TGTGCCATCAGCGCGGACAGGGTAGACAATCAGCCCCAGCATTTT.